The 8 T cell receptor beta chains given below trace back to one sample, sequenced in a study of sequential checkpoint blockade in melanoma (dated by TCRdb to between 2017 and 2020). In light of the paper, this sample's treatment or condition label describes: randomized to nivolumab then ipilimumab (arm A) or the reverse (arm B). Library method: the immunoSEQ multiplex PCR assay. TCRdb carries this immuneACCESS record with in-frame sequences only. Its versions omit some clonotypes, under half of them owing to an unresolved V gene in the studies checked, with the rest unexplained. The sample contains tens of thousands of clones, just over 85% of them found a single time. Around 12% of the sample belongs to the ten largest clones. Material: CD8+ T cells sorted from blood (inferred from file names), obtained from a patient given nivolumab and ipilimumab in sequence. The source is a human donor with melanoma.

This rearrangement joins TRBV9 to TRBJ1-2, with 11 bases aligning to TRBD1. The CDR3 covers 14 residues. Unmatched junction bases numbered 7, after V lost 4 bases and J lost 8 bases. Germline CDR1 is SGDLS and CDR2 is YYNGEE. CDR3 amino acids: CASSYGQGAKGYTF. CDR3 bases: TGTGCCAGCAGCTACGGACAGGGGGCCAAAGGCTACACCTTC. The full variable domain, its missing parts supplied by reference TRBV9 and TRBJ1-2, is DSGVTQTPKHLITATGQRVTLRCSPRSGDLSVYWYQQSLDQGLQFLIQYYNGEERAKGNILERFSAQQFPDLHSELNLSSLELGDSALYFCASSYGQGAKGYTFGSGTRLTVV.

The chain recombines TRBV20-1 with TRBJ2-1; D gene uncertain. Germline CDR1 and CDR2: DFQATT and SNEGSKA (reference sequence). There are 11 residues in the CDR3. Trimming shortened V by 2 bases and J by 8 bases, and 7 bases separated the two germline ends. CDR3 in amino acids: CSARSRYEQFF. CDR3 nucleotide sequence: TGCAGTGCTAGATCGAGGTATGAGCAGTTCTTC.

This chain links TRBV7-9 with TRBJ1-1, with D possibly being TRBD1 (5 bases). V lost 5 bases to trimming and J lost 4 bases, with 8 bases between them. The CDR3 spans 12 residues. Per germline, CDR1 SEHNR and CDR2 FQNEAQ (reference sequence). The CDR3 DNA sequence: TGTGCCAGCAGCAGGGGCGGCACTGAAGCTTTCTTT. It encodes CASSRGGTEAFF.

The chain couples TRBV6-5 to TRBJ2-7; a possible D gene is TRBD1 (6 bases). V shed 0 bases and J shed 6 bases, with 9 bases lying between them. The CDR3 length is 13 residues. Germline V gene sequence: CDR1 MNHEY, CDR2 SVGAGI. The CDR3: CASSYSYRAEQYV. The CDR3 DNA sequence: TGTGCCAGCAGTTACTCGTACAGGGCCGAGCAGTACGTC.

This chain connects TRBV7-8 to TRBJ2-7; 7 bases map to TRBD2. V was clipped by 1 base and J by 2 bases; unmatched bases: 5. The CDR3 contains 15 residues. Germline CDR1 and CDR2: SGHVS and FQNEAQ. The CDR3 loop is CASSLVAGTTYEQYF. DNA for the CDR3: TGTGCCAGCAGCTTAGTGGCCGGGACTACCTACGAGCAGTACTTC.

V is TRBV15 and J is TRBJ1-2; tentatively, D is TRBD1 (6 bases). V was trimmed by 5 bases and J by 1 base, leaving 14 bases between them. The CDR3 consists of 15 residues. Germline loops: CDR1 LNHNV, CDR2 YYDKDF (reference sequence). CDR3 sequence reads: CATSSRTVFNYGYTF. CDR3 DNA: TGTGCCACCAGCTCCCGGACAGTATTTAACTATGGCTACACCTTC. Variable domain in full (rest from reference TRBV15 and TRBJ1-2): DAMVIQNPRYQVTQFGKPVTLSCSQTLNHNVMYWYQQKSSQAPKLLFHYYDKDFNNEADTPDNFQSRRPNTSFCFLDIRSPGLGDTAMYLCATSSRTVFNYGYTFGSGTRLTVV.

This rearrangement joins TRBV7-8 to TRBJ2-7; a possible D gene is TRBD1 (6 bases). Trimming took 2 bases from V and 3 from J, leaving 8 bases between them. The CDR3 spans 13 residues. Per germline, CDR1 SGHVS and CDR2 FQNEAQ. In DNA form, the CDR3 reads TGTGCCAGCAGCTTATACAGGGACTACGAGCAGTACGTC. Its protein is CASSLYRDYEQYV.

In DNA, the CDR3 is TGTGCCAGCAGCTTAGGGGGGCTAGCGGGAGGAAATGAGCAGTTCTTC. This sequence encodes CASSLGGLAGGNEQFF. The chain couples TRBV11-2 to TRBJ2-1, with 11 positions matching TRBD2. Trimming at V came to 1 base and at J to 7 bases, leaving 6 bases not matched to a gene. Germline lookup yields CDR1 SGHAT and CDR2 FQNNGV. CDR3 size: 16 residues.